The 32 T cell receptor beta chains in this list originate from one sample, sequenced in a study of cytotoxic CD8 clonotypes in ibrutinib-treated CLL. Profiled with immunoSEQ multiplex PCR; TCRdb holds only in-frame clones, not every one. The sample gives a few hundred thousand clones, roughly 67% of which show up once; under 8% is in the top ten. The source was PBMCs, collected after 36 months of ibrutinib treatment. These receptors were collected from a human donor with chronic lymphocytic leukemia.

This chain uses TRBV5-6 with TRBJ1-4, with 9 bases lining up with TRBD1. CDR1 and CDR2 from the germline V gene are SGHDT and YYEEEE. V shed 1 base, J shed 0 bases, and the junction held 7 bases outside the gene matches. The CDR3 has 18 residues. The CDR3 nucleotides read TGTGCCAGCAGCTTGAAGACAGGGGGAATTTCAACTAATGAAAAACTGTTTTTT. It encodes CASSLKTGGISTNEKLFF.

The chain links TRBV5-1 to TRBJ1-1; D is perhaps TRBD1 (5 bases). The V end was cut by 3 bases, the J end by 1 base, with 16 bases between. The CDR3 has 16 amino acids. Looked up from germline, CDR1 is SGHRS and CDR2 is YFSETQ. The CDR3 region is CASSSVGQGGNTEAFF. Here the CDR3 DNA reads TGCGCCAGCAGCTCGGTCGGGCAGGGAGGGAACACTGAAGCTTTCTTT.

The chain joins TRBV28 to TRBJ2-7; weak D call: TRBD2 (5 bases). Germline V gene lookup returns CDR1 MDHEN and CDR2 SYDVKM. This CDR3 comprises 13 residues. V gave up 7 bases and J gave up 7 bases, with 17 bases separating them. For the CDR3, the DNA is TGTGCCAGCACGAGAGCGGAGCTTAAGGAGCAGTACTTC. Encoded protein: CASTRAELKEQYF. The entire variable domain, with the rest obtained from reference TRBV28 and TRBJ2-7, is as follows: DVKVTQSSRYLVKRTGEKVFLECVQDMDHENMFWYRQDPGLGLRLIYFSYDVKMKEKGDIPEGYSVSREKKERFSLILESASTNQTSMYLCASTRAELKEQYFGPGTRLTVT.

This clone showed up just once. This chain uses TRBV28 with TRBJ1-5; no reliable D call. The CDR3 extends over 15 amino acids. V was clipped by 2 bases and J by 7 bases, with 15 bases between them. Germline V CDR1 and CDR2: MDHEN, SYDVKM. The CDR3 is CASSLPYRAGQPQHF. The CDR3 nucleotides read TGTGCCAGCAGTTTACCTTACCGGGCGGGGCAGCCCCAGCATTTT.

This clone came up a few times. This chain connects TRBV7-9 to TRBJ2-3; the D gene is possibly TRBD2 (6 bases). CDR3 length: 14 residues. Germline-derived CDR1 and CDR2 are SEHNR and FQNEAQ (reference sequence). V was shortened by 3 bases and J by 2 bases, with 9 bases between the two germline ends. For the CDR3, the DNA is TGTGCCAGCAGCTTTGGGACTTTCACAGATACGCAGTATTTT. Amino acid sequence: CASSFGTFTDTQYF.

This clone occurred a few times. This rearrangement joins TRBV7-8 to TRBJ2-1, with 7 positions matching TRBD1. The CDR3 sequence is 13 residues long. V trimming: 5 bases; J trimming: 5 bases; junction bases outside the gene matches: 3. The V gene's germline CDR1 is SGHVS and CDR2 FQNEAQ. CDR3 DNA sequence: TGTGCCAGCAGCGACAGGGTCCACAATGAGCAGTTCTTC. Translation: CASSDRVHNEQFF.

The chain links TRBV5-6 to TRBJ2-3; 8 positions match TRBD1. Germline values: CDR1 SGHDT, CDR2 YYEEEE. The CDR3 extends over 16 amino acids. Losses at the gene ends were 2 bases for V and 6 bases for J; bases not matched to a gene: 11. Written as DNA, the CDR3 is TGTGCCAGCAGCTTATCAGGGGGCGCCGTTCTGGATACGCAGTATTTT. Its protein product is CASSLSGGAVLDTQYF.

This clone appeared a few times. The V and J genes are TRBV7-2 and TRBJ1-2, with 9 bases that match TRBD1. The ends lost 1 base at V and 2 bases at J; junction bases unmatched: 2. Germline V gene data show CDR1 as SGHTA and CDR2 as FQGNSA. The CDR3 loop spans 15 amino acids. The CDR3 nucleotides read TGTGCCAGCAGCTTAGTACAGGGGGCAAACTATGGCTACACCTTC. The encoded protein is CASSLVQGANYGYTF.

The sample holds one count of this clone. CDR3 region: CASSLNRGRAYEQYF. DNA for the CDR3: TGTGCCAGCAGCCTAAACCGGGGGAGGGCCTACGAGCAGTACTTC. V gene TRBV6-5 combines with J gene TRBJ2-7; 7 nucleotides align to TRBD2. J lost 2 bases, V lost 6 bases, and 10 bases had no gene match. The CDR3 contains 15 residues. The V gene's germline CDR1 is MNHEY and CDR2 SVGAGI.

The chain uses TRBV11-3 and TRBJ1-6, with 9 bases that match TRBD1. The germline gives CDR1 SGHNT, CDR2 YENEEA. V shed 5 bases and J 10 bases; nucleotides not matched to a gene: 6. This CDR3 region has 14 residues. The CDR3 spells CASSNGTGSSPLHF. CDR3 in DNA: TGTGCCAGCAGCAACGGGACAGGGAGCTCACCCCTCCACTTT.

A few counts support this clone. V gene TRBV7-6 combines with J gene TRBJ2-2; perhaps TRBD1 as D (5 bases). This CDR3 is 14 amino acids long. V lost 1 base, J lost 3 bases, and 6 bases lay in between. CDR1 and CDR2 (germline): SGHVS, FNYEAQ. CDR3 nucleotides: TGTGCCAGCAGCTTAGAGGGGTACACCGGGGAGCTGTTTTTT. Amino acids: CASSLEGYTGELFF.

The CDR3 is CASSIFRAGERTDTQYF. The CDR3 nucleotides read TGTGCCAGTAGTATTTTCAGAGCGGGGGAACGCACAGATACGCAGTATTTT. J is TRBJ2-3 and V is TRBV19, with TRBD2 matching over 8 bases. Trimming took 3 bases from V and 1 from J; bases not matched to a gene: 9. The germline gives CDR1 LNHDA, CDR2 SQIVND (reference sequence). The CDR3 extends over 17 amino acids.

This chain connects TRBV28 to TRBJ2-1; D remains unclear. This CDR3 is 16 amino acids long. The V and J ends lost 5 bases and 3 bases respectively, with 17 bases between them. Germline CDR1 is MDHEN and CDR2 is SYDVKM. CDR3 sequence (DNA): TGTGCCAGCAGTACCCGGCCCTTCACGCTCTACAATGAGCAGTTCTTC. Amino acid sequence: CASSTRPFTLYNEQFF.

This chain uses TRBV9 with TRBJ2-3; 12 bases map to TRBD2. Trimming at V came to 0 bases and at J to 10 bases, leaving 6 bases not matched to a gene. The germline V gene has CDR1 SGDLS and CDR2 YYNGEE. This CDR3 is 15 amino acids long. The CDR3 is CASSVGLAGEVAQYF. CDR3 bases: TGTGCCAGCAGCGTAGGACTAGCGGGAGAGGTGGCGCAGTATTTT. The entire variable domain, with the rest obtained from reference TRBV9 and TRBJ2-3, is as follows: DSGVTQTPKHLITATGQRVTLRCSPRSGDLSVYWYQQSLDQGLQFLIQYYNGEERAKGNILERFSAQQFPDLHSELNLSSLELGDSALYFCASSVGLAGEVAQYFGPGTRLTVL.

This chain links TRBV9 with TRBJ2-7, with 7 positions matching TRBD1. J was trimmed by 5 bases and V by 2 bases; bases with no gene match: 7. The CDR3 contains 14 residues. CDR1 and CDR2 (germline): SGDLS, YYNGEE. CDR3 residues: CASSVKTGVHEQYF. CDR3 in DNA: TGTGCCAGCAGCGTGAAAACAGGGGTCCACGAGCAGTACTTC. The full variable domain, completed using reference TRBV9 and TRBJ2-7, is DSGVTQTPKHLITATGQRVTLRCSPRSGDLSVYWYQQSLDQGLQFLIQYYNGEERAKGNILERFSAQQFPDLHSELNLSSLELGDSALYFCASSVKTGVHEQYFGPGTRLTVT.

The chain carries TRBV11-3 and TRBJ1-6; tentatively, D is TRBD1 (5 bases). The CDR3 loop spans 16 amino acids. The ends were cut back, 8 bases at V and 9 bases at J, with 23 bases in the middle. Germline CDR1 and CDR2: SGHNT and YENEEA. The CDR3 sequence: CASGTSRGGVSSPLHF. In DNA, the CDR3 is TGTGCCAGCGGCACTTCTCGGGGAGGGGTCAGTTCACCCCTCCACTTT.

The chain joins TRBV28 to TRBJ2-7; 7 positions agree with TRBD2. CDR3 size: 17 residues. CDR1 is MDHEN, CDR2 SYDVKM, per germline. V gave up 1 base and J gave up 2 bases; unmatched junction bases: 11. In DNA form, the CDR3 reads TGTGCCAGCAGTTTATATCCAACTGGACTAGTTACCTACGAGCAGTACTTC. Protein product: CASSLYPTGLVTYEQYF.

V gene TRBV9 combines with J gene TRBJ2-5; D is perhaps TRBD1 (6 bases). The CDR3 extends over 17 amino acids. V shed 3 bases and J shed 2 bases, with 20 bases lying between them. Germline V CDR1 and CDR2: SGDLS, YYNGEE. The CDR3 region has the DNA TGTGCCAGCAGCGCGAGACAGACATGGGGGACACAAGAGACCCAGTACTTC. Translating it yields CASSARQTWGTQETQYF. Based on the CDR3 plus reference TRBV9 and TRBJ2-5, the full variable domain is DSGVTQTPKHLITATGQRVTLRCSPRSGDLSVYWYQQSLDQGLQFLIQYYNGEERAKGNILERFSAQQFPDLHSELNLSSLELGDSALYFCASSARQTWGTQETQYFGPGTRLLVL.

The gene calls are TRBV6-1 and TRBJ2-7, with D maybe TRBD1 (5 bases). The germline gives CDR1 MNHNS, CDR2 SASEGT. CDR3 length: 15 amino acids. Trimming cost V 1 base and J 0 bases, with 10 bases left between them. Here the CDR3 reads CASSEEDGHSYEQYF. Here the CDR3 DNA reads TGTGCCAGCAGTGAAGAAGACGGACACTCCTACGAGCAGTACTTC.

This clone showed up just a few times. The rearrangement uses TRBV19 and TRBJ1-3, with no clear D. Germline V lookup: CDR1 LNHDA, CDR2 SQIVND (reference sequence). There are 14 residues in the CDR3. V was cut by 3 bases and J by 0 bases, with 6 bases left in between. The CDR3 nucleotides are TGTGCCAGTAGTATGAGTCTCTCTGGAAACACCATATATTTT. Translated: CASSMSLSGNTIYF.

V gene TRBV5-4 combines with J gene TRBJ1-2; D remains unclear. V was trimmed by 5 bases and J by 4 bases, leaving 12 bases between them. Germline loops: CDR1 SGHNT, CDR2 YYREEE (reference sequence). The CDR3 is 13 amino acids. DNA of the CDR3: TGTGCCAGCAGTCCTGGAGCTTTCTATGGCTACACCTTC. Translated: CASSPGAFYGYTF.

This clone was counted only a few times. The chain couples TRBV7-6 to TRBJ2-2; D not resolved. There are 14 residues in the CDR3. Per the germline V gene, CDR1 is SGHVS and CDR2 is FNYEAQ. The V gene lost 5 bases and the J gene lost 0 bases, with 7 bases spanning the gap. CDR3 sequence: CASSDEPNTGELFF. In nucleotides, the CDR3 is TGTGCCAGCAGCGACGAGCCGAACACCGGGGAGCTGTTTTTT.

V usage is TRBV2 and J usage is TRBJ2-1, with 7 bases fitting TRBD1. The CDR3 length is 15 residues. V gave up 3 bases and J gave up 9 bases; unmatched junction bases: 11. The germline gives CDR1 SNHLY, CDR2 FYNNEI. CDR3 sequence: CASSDRQGGMSEQFF. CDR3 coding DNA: TGTGCCAGCAGTGACCGACAGGGTGGTATGAGTGAGCAGTTCTTC.

The CDR3 DNA follows: TGCGCCAGCAGCCAACCCGCCCCAAGACAGGGGGTTACTGGGGCCAACGTCCTGACTTTC. This gives the protein CASSQPAPRQGVTGANVLTF. The chain uses TRBV4-1 and TRBJ2-6; 9 positions agree with TRBD1. This CDR3 has 20 residues. Germline lookup yields CDR1 MGHRA and CDR2 YSYEKL. The junction had 13 bases not matched to a gene; V was cut back by 2 bases and J by 2 bases.

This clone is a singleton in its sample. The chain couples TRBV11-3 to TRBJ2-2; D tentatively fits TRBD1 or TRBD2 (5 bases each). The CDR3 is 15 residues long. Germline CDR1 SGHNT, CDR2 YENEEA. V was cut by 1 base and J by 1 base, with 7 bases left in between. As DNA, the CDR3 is TGTGCCAGCAGCTTAGCGAGGGGGAACACCGGGGAGCTGTTTTTT. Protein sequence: CASSLARGNTGELFF.

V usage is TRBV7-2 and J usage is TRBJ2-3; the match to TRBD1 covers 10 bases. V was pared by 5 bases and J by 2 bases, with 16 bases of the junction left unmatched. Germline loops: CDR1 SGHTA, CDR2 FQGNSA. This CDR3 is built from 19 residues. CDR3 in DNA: TGTGCCAGCAGCATTCCGGGACAGGGGTTCGTAGATAACACAGATACGCAGTATTTT. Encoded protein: CASSIPGQGFVDNTDTQYF.

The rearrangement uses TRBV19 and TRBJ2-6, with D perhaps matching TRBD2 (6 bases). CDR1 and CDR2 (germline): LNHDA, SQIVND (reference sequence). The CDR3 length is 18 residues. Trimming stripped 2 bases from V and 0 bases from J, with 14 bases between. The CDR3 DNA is TGTGCCAGTAGTATATTTGGGCAGGGAGGCTCTGGGGCCAACGTCCTGACTTTC. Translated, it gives CASSIFGQGGSGANVLTF.

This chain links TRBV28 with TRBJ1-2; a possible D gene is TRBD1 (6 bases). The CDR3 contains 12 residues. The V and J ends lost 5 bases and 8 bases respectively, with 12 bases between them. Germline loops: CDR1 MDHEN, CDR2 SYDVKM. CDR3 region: CASSRGALGYTF. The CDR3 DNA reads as TGTGCCAGCAGTAGGGGGGCCTTGGGCTACACCTTC.

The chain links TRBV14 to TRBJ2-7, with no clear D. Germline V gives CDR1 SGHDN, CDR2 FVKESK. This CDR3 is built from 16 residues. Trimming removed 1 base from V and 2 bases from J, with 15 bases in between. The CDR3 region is CASSQVLLGATYEQYF. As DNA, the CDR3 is TGTGCCAGCAGCCAAGTTTTGTTAGGAGCAACCTACGAGCAGTACTTC.

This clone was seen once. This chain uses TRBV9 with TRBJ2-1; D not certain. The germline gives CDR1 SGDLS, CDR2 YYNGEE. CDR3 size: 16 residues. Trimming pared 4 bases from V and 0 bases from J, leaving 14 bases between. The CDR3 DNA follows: TGTGCCAGCAGCCCCTATCCAGGAAGCTCCTACAATGAGCAGTTCTTC. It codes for CASSPYPGSSYNEQFF.

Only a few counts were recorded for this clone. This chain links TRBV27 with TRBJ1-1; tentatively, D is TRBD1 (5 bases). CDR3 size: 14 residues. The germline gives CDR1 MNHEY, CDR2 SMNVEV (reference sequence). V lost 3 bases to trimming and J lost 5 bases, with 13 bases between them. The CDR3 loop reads CASSLRGGGTEAFF. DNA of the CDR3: TGTGCCAGCAGTTTGCGGGGGGGTGGTACTGAAGCTTTCTTT.

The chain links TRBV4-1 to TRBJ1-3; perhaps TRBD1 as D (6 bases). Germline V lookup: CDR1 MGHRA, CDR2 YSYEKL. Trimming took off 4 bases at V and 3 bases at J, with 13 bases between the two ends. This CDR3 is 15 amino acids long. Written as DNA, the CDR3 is TGCGCCAGCAGCCGGGGGCGATTAAGTGGAAACACCATATATTTT. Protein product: CASSRGRLSGNTIYF.